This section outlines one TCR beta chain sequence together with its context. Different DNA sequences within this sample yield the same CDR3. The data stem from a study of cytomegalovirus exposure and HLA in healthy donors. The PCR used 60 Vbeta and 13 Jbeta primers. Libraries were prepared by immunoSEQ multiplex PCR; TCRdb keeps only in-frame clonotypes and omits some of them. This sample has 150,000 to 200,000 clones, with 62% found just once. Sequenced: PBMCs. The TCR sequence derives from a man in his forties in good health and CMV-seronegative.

This CDR3 reads CAKTCSGTDSGANVLTF. In DNA, the CDR3 is TGTGCCAAGACCTGCTCCGGGACAGACTCTGGGGCCAACGTCCTGACTTTC. The chain employs TRBV19 and TRBJ2-6, with 7 bases fitting TRBD1. V trimming: 10 bases; J trimming: 0 bases; junction bases outside the gene matches: 12. From germline, CDR1 is LNHDA and CDR2 SQIVND (reference sequence). The CDR3 is 17 residues long.